A selection of T cell receptor beta chains follows, all from one sample in a study of graft-versus-host responses after intestinal transplantation. Only in-frame clones appear in the TCRdb table, and some are missing; sequencing was by immunoSEQ multiplex PCR. The repertoire includes around 5,000 clones, about 25% of them detected once, and around 3% sits in the top ten. Sample: alloreactive CD4+ T cells from a mixed lymphocyte reaction culture, taken before transplantation. Receptor source: a human patient who was an organ donor for intestinal transplantation. CDR3s include the opening cysteine and the closing phenylalanine or tryptophan. The order of the fields is CDR3 protein, CDR3 DNA, J gene, clone size, V gene, D gene, CDR3 length. D genes are given only for firm matches. The listing skips clone size in some rows; elsewhere it reads once, few, many or a size class.

cdr3_aa: CASSLGTSKNLYNEQFF
cdr3_nt: TGTGCCAGTAGTCTCGGGACTAGCAAAAATTTATACAATGAGCAGTTCTTC
j_call: TRBJ2-1
clone_size: -
v_call: TRBV19
d_call: TRBD2
cdr3_length: 17

cdr3_aa: CAWSGDFNSPLHF
cdr3_nt: TGTGCCTGGAGCGGGGACTTCAATTCACCCCTCCACTTT
j_call: TRBJ1-6
clone_size: -
v_call: TRBV30
d_call: -
cdr3_length: 13

cdr3_aa: CAWKKQYNSPLHF
cdr3_nt: TGTGCCTGGAAAAAACAGTATAATTCACCCCTCCACTTT
j_call: TRBJ1-6
clone_size: few
v_call: TRBV30
d_call: -
cdr3_length: 13

cdr3_aa: CASSRQGPYNEQFF
cdr3_nt: TGTGCCAGTAGTAGGCAGGGCCCCTACAATGAGCAGTTCTTC
j_call: TRBJ2-1
clone_size: medium-sized
v_call: TRBV19
d_call: -
cdr3_length: 14

cdr3_aa: CASSPGDRGRQGYTF
cdr3_nt: TGTGCCAGCTCACCCGGGGACAGGGGGCGACAAGGCTACACCTTC
j_call: TRBJ1-2
clone_size: -
v_call: TRBV18
d_call: TRBD1
cdr3_length: 15

cdr3_aa: CASSQADSFNEKLFF
cdr3_nt: TGTGCCAGCAGCCAAGCTGACAGTTTTAATGAAAAACTGTTTTTT
j_call: TRBJ1-4
clone_size: few
v_call: TRBV4-2
d_call: -
cdr3_length: 15

cdr3_aa: CASSIGGSGGPYEQYF
cdr3_nt: TGTGCCAGTAGTATAGGTGGTAGCGGGGGGCCCTACGAGCAGTACTTC
j_call: TRBJ2-7
clone_size: -
v_call: TRBV19
d_call: TRBD2
cdr3_length: 16

cdr3_aa: CAWSLRFGGAGELFF
cdr3_nt: TGTGCCTGGAGCCTCCGTTTCGGGGGGGCCGGGGAGCTGTTTTTT
j_call: TRBJ2-2
clone_size: medium-sized
v_call: TRBV30
d_call: TRBD2
cdr3_length: 15

cdr3_aa: CASAGVTDTQYF
cdr3_nt: TGTGCCAGCGCGGGAGTCACAGATACGCAGTATTTT
j_call: TRBJ2-3
clone_size: -
v_call: TRBV27
d_call: TRBD2
cdr3_length: 12

cdr3_aa: CASSLSGHYSNQPQHF
cdr3_nt: TGTGCCAGCAGTTTATCGGGACATTATAGCAATCAGCCCCAGCATTTT
j_call: TRBJ1-5
clone_size: medium-sized
v_call: TRBV28
d_call: -
cdr3_length: 16

cdr3_aa: CASSVQGTSGITGEQFF
cdr3_nt: TGTGCCAGCAGTGTCCAAGGGACTAGCGGGATTACGGGTGAGCAGTTCTTC
j_call: TRBJ2-1
clone_size: many
v_call: TRBV6-1
d_call: TRBD2
cdr3_length: 17

cdr3_aa: CASSGRSLETQYF
cdr3_nt: TGTGCCAGCAGCGGGAGGAGTCTAGAGACCCAGTACTTC
j_call: TRBJ2-5
clone_size: -
v_call: TRBV11-2
d_call: -
cdr3_length: 13

cdr3_aa: CASSFGVWGTSAYEQYF
cdr3_nt: TGTGCCAGCAGCTTCGGAGTGTGGGGGACTAGCGCTTACGAGCAGTACTTC
j_call: TRBJ2-7
clone_size: few
v_call: TRBV7-8
d_call: TRBD2
cdr3_length: 17

cdr3_aa: CASSLRGYGYTF
cdr3_nt: TGTGCCAGCAGCTTGAGGGGCTATGGCTACACCTTC
j_call: TRBJ1-2
clone_size: -
v_call: TRBV5-3
d_call: -
cdr3_length: 12

cdr3_aa: CASSKLLGEEDYGYTF
cdr3_nt: TGTGCCAGCAGCAAACTACTGGGAGAAGAGGACTATGGCTACACCTTC
j_call: TRBJ1-2
clone_size: -
v_call: TRBV21-1
d_call: -
cdr3_length: 16

cdr3_aa: CASSVPGQGTGANVLTF
cdr3_nt: TGTGCCAGCAGCGTCCCGGGACAGGGGACTGGGGCCAACGTCCTGACTTTC
j_call: TRBJ2-6
clone_size: few
v_call: TRBV9
d_call: TRBD1
cdr3_length: 17

cdr3_aa: CASSQPLAGKNGNEQFF
cdr3_nt: TGCGCCAGCAGCCAACCTCTAGCGGGGAAGAACGGTAATGAGCAGTTCTTC
j_call: TRBJ2-1
clone_size: -
v_call: TRBV4-1
d_call: TRBD2
cdr3_length: 17

cdr3_aa: CASSLGQGAHEQFF
cdr3_nt: TGTGCCAGCAGCTTGGGACAGGGGGCTCATGAGCAGTTCTTC
j_call: TRBJ2-1
clone_size: -
v_call: TRBV5-4
d_call: TRBD1
cdr3_length: 14

cdr3_aa: CASSGAGTDYGYTF
cdr3_nt: TGTGCCAGCAGTGGAGCCGGGACAGACTATGGCTACACCTTC
j_call: TRBJ1-2
clone_size: medium-sized
v_call: TRBV25-1
d_call: TRBD1
cdr3_length: 14

cdr3_aa: CATSRDHREQETQYF
cdr3_nt: TGTGCCACCAGCAGAGATCACAGGGAGCAAGAGACCCAGTACTTC
j_call: TRBJ2-5
clone_size: few
v_call: TRBV15
d_call: -
cdr3_length: 15

cdr3_aa: CASSLIRRSPGNTIYF
cdr3_nt: TGTGCCAGCAGCTTAATTCGTCGGAGCCCTGGAAACACCATATATTTT
j_call: TRBJ1-3
clone_size: -
v_call: TRBV7-6
d_call: -
cdr3_length: 16

cdr3_aa: CASSHTGTGVTNTEAFF
cdr3_nt: TGTGCCAGCAGTCATACCGGGACAGGGGTGACGAACACTGAAGCTTTCTTT
j_call: TRBJ1-1
clone_size: -
v_call: TRBV28
d_call: TRBD1
cdr3_length: 17

cdr3_aa: CASSGSHYNEQFF
cdr3_nt: TGTGCCAGCAGCGGGAGCCACTACAATGAGCAGTTCTTC
j_call: TRBJ2-1
clone_size: few
v_call: TRBV25-1
d_call: -
cdr3_length: 13

cdr3_aa: CASSQRTRYYGYTF
cdr3_nt: TGTGCCAGTAGTCAGCGGACCCGGTATTATGGCTACACCTTC
j_call: TRBJ1-2
clone_size: -
v_call: TRBV19
d_call: -
cdr3_length: 14

cdr3_aa: CASRLQGYNSPLHF
cdr3_nt: TGTGCCAGCAGGTTACAGGGGTATAATTCACCCCTCCACTTT
j_call: TRBJ1-6
clone_size: -
v_call: TRBV2
d_call: TRBD1
cdr3_length: 14

cdr3_aa: CASSYLRGLAKNIQYF
cdr3_nt: TGTGCCAGCAGCTACCTACGAGGGCTAGCCAAAAACATTCAGTACTTC
j_call: TRBJ2-4
clone_size: -
v_call: TRBV11-2
d_call: -
cdr3_length: 16

cdr3_aa: CASSLYASSYNSPLHF
cdr3_nt: TGTGCCAGCAGCTTGTACGCGAGCTCCTATAATTCACCCCTCCACTTT
j_call: TRBJ1-6
clone_size: few
v_call: TRBV5-6
d_call: -
cdr3_length: 16

cdr3_aa: CASSLKTGTEAFF
cdr3_nt: TGTGCCAGCAGCCTTAAGACAGGCACTGAAGCTTTCTTT
j_call: TRBJ1-1
clone_size: -
v_call: TRBV14
d_call: -
cdr3_length: 13

cdr3_aa: CASSLRGEAGGPDTQYF
cdr3_nt: TGTGCCAGCAGCTTACGAGGGGAAGCGGGGGGGCCGGATACGCAGTATTTT
j_call: TRBJ2-3
clone_size: -
v_call: TRBV7-3
d_call: TRBD2
cdr3_length: 17

cdr3_aa: CASGGFVGEKAFF
cdr3_nt: TGTGCCAGCGGGGGGTTCGTTGGGGAAAAAGCTTTCTTT
j_call: TRBJ1-1
clone_size: -
v_call: TRBV7-3
d_call: -
cdr3_length: 13

cdr3_aa: CASSLVSGVETQYF
cdr3_nt: TGTGCCAGCAGCTTAGTCTCAGGGGTAGAGACCCAGTACTTC
j_call: TRBJ2-5
clone_size: -
v_call: TRBV11-2
d_call: -
cdr3_length: 14

cdr3_aa: CASRPTTDTQYF
cdr3_nt: TGTGCCAGCAGACCAACGACAGACACCCAGTACTTC
j_call: TRBJ2-5
clone_size: -
v_call: TRBV28
d_call: -
cdr3_length: 12

cdr3_aa: CASGLRGSTGELFF
cdr3_nt: TGTGCTAGTGGGCTCAGGGGCTCCACCGGGGAGCTGTTTTTT
j_call: TRBJ2-2
clone_size: many
v_call: TRBV12-5
d_call: -
cdr3_length: 14

cdr3_aa: CASSLRTGGRTDTQYF
cdr3_nt: TGTGCCAGCAGCCTGCGGACAGGGGGTCGGACAGATACGCAGTATTTT
j_call: TRBJ2-3
clone_size: -
v_call: TRBV5-6
d_call: TRBD1
cdr3_length: 16

cdr3_aa: CASSDWRLAGGEQYF
cdr3_nt: TGTGCCAGCAGTGATTGGCGCCTAGCGGGGGGCGAGCAGTACTTC
j_call: TRBJ2-7
clone_size: -
v_call: TRBV6-1
d_call: TRBD2
cdr3_length: 15

cdr3_aa: CASSSGGNQPQHF
cdr3_nt: TGTGCCAGCAGCTCGGGGGGTAATCAGCCCCAGCATTTT
j_call: TRBJ1-5
clone_size: -
v_call: TRBV7-9
d_call: -
cdr3_length: 13

cdr3_aa: CASRLTVNTEAFF
cdr3_nt: TGCGCCAGCAGATTGACAGTAAACACTGAAGCTTTCTTT
j_call: TRBJ1-1
clone_size: few
v_call: TRBV10-1
d_call: -
cdr3_length: 13

cdr3_aa: CASSLAGYGYTF
cdr3_nt: TGTGCCAGCAGTCTAGCGGGCTATGGCTACACCTTC
j_call: TRBJ1-2
clone_size: -
v_call: TRBV28
d_call: -
cdr3_length: 12

cdr3_aa: CASSPLGSLSYEQYF
cdr3_nt: TGTGCCAGCAGCCCCCTGGGTAGCTTATCCTACGAGCAGTACTTC
j_call: TRBJ2-7
clone_size: -
v_call: TRBV6-6
d_call: -
cdr3_length: 15

cdr3_aa: CASSKVQGARTDTQYF
cdr3_nt: TGTGCCAGCAGCAAAGTGCAGGGGGCCCGCACAGATACGCAGTATTTT
j_call: TRBJ2-3
clone_size: medium-sized
v_call: TRBV21-1
d_call: -
cdr3_length: 16

cdr3_aa: CASSSGQNTEAFF
cdr3_nt: TGTGCCAGCAGCTCGGGACAGAACACTGAAGCTTTCTTT
j_call: TRBJ1-1
clone_size: -
v_call: TRBV11-2
d_call: -
cdr3_length: 13

cdr3_aa: CASSWTAGARDTQYF
cdr3_nt: TGTGCCAGCAGCTGGACGGCAGGGGCGAGAGATACGCAGTATTTT
j_call: TRBJ2-3
clone_size: few
v_call: TRBV7-2
d_call: -
cdr3_length: 15

cdr3_aa: CASSPRTGGKSGANVLTF
cdr3_nt: TGTGCCAGCAGCCCTCGGACAGGGGGAAAGTCTGGGGCCAACGTCCTGACTTTC
j_call: TRBJ2-6
clone_size: once
v_call: TRBV7-3
d_call: TRBD1
cdr3_length: 18

cdr3_aa: CSVDPRGTDTQYF
cdr3_nt: TGCAGCGTTGACCCGCGAGGTACAGATACGCAGTATTTT
j_call: TRBJ2-3
clone_size: -
v_call: TRBV29-1
d_call: -
cdr3_length: 13

cdr3_aa: CASSFARPDREYDQPQHF
cdr3_nt: TGTGCCAGCAGCTTTGCGCGCCCGGACAGGGAATACGATCAGCCCCAGCATTTT
j_call: TRBJ1-5
clone_size: medium-sized
v_call: TRBV12-1
d_call: -
cdr3_length: 18

cdr3_aa: CASWVGEKAFF
cdr3_nt: TGTGCCAGCTGGGTCGGAGAGAAAGCTTTCTTT
j_call: TRBJ1-1
clone_size: -
v_call: TRBV6-5
d_call: -
cdr3_length: 11

cdr3_aa: CASSDRTTAFF
cdr3_nt: TGTGCCAGCAGCGATCGGACAACGGCTTTCTTT
j_call: TRBJ1-1
clone_size: few
v_call: TRBV7-3
d_call: -
cdr3_length: 11

cdr3_aa: CAWRSNYGYTF
cdr3_nt: TGTGCCTGGAGGAGTAACTATGGCTACACCTTC
j_call: TRBJ1-2
clone_size: -
v_call: TRBV30
d_call: -
cdr3_length: 11

cdr3_aa: CASSFSSADTQYF
cdr3_nt: TGTGCCAGCAGCTTTAGCAGCGCAGATACGCAGTATTTT
j_call: TRBJ2-3
clone_size: medium-sized
v_call: TRBV7-9
d_call: -
cdr3_length: 13